The 14 T cell receptor beta chains below come from one sample, sequenced in a study of Ad26.COV2.S vaccination and SARS-CoV-2 variants. Data came from immunoSEQ multiplex PCR; TCRdb stores just in-frame clones and leaves some out. Of 300,000 to 400,000 clones listed, approximately 90% are singletons. Treatment given: over 15 received Ad26.COV2.S at low or high dose, single or two shots; five or six received placebo; per-sample allocation not given. Each sample was drawn 63 days after the first injection (of vaccine or placebo). The source was peripheral blood, collected in a trial of Ad26.COV2.S vaccine versus placebo. Source of these receptors: a person aged 18-60 years who received the Ad26.COV2.S COVID-19 vaccine or a placebo.

The rearrangement uses TRBV6-5 and TRBJ2-3; TRBD1 matches at 7 bases. Germline trimming cut 6 bases from V and 3 bases from J; bases unmatched to any gene: 3. The germline CDR1 and CDR2 sequences are MNHEY and SVGAGI. The CDR3 is 13 residues long. The CDR3 region is CASSLDRTDTQYF. The CDR3 DNA is TGTGCCAGCAGCTTGGACAGGACAGATACGCAGTATTTT.

Remarks on this clone: At one end, the junction sequence differs from germline, possibly due to a read error. The DNA for the CDR3 is TGCGCCAGCAGCTCTGGGGGGACTCCGACAGGCTCTGGCTGCACCTTC. This gives the protein CASSSGGTPTGSGCTF. The gene calls are TRBV5-1 and TRBJ1-2, with a weak D call TRBD1 (6 bases). The germline V gene has CDR1 SGHRS and CDR2 YFSETQ. There are 16 residues in the CDR3.

The chain recombines TRBV7-2 with TRBJ1-4, with TRBD1 matching 7 bases. Germline values: CDR1 SGHTA, CDR2 FQGNSA. The ends lost 6 bases at V and 2 bases at J; junction bases unmatched: 9. The CDR3 is made up of 16 amino acids. The CDR3 here is CASRPTGFSTNEKLFF. The CDR3 DNA follows: TGTGCCAGCAGACCGACAGGGTTCAGTACTAATGAAAAACTGTTTTTT.

The rearrangement uses TRBV10-3 and TRBJ2-7; the D is unclear. The germline V and J ends were trimmed by 3 bases and 1 base, with 7 bases remaining between them. Germline loops: CDR1 ENHRY, CDR2 SYGVKD. The CDR3 extends over 13 amino acids. In DNA, the CDR3 is TGTGCCATCAGTGATGCAGGTTCCTACGAGCAGTACTTC. This encodes CAISDAGSYEQYF.

This clone has a single count. The chain is built from TRBV29-1 and TRBJ2-3; TRBD1 agrees at 9 bases. From germline, CDR1 is SQVTM and CDR2 ANQGSEA. Unmatched junction bases numbered 9, after V lost 6 bases and J lost 2 bases. This CDR3 has 15 residues. The chain's CDR3 is CSVAAGTGYTDTQYF. CDR3 sequence (DNA): TGCAGCGTGGCGGCCGGGACAGGGTACACAGATACGCAGTATTTT.

The chain couples TRBV25-1 to TRBJ2-7; TRBD2 matches at 8 bases. Unmatched junction bases numbered 10, after V lost 4 bases and J lost 2 bases. This CDR3 is built from 16 residues. Germline lookup yields CDR1 MGHDK and CDR2 SYGVNS. As DNA, the CDR3 is TGTGCCAGCAGTGGGGGGCGAGCGGGAGTCCCCTACGAGCAGTACTTC. Amino acids: CASSGGRAGVPYEQYF.

This rearrangement joins TRBV24-1 to TRBJ1-5; possibly TRBD1 for D (5 bases). The CDR3 length is 13 residues. Germline values: CDR1 KGHDR, CDR2 SFDVKD. V was pared by 4 bases and J by 7 bases, with 10 bases between. Here the CDR3 reads CATSEQGSQPQHF. The CDR3 DNA reads TGTGCCACCAGTGAGCAGGGATCCCAGCCCCAGCATTTT.

V is TRBV4-3 and J is TRBJ2-3; D unresolved. Looked up from germline, CDR1 is LGHNA and CDR2 is YSLEER. CDR3 size: 15 residues. Trimming left V 1 base short and J 1 base short, with 9 bases between. The CDR3 loop reads CASSQVGFGTDTQYF. In nucleotides, the CDR3 is TGCGCCAGCAGCCAAGTTGGGTTCGGCACAGATACGCAGTATTTT.

The chain carries TRBV29-1 and TRBJ2-5, with 11 positions matching TRBD2. V dropped 5 bases and J dropped 2; count of bases not matched to a gene: 7. Germline CDR1 reads SQVTM; CDR2 reads ANQGSEA. The CDR3 totals 15 residues. The CDR3, as DNA: TGCAGCGTTAAGACTAGCGGGGAGAGTCAAGAGACCCAGTACTTC. It encodes CSVKTSGESQETQYF.

The V gene is TRBV5-4, the J gene TRBJ2-2; D gene unclear. Germline-derived CDR1 and CDR2 are SGHNT and YYREEE (reference sequence). This CDR3 contains 13 residues. V was shortened by 0 bases and J by 8 bases, with 8 bases between the two germline ends. For the CDR3, the DNA is TGTGCCAGCAGCTTGGTTGCGACAGGGGAGCTGTTTTTT. Amino acids: CASSLVATGELFF.

The J gene is TRBJ1-1, the V gene TRBV12-3 or TRBV12-4; D is undetermined. The CDR3 length is 12 residues. Trimming stripped 3 bases from V and 4 bases from J, with 6 bases between. The CDR3 DNA reads TGTGCCAGCAGTTTTGCGGGCACTGAAGCTTTCTTT. This encodes CASSFAGTEAFF.

This chain links TRBV4-1 with TRBJ1-2; 7 positions agree with TRBD1. CDR3 length equals 17 residues. Germline V gene lookup returns CDR1 MGHRA and CDR2 YSYEKL. The ends lost 0 bases at V and 2 bases at J; junction bases unmatched: 9. DNA of the CDR3: TGCGCCAGCAGCCAAGAAGTGACGGGACAGCTCAACTATGGCTACACCTTC. Its protein is CASSQEVTGQLNYGYTF.

The gene calls are TRBV7-8 and TRBJ1-4, with D perhaps TRBD1 (6 bases). This CDR3 has 15 residues. Trimming removed 5 bases from V and 2 bases from J, with 12 bases in between. Germline-derived CDR1 and CDR2 are SGHVS and FQNEAQ. The CDR3: CASSQTGTTNEKLFF. The DNA of the CDR3 is TGTGCCAGCAGCCAAACAGGGACTACTAATGAAAAACTGTTTTTT.

V usage is TRBV24-1 and J usage is TRBJ2-1, with 12 bases fitting TRBD2. The length of the CDR3 is 15 residues. Germline V gene data show CDR1 as KGHDR and CDR2 as SFDVKD. Trimming cost V 7 bases and J 9 bases; bases outside gene matches: 9. This CDR3 is CATRASGGVSVEQFF. The CDR3 region has the DNA TGTGCCACCAGAGCTAGCGGGGGGGTTTCGGTTGAGCAGTTCTTC.